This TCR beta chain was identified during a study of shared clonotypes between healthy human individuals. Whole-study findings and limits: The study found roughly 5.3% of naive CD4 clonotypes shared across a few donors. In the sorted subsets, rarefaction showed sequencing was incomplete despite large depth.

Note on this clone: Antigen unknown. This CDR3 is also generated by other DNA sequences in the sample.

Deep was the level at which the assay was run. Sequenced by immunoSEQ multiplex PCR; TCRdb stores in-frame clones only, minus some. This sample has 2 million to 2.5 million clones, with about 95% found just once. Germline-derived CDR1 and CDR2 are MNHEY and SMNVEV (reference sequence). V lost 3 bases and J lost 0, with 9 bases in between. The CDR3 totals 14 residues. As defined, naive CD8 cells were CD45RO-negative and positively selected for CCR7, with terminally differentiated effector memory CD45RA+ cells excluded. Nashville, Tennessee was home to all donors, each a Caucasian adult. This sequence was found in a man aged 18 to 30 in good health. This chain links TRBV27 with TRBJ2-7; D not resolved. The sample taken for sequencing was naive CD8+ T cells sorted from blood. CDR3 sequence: CASSLIGSSYEQYF. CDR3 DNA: TGTGCCAGCAGTTTGATCGGGTCCTCCTACGAGCAGTACTTC.